These 29 T cell receptor beta chains were all obtained from the same sample, sequenced in a study of regulatory T cells in long-lasting Graves disease (dated by TCRdb to about 2021). The library was prepared using multiplex PCR. TCRdb shows the sequencer as Illumina HiSeq 4000. iRepertoire HTBI primers and Arm-PCR amplification of CDR3 regions were used to construct TCR beta libraries. The public reads were run again by TCRdb, first through fastp at Q25 and then through MiXCR, and only productive beta chains were kept. One record per CDR3 amino acid sequence lists the most common genes and DNA. Counted in this sample were about 430,000 distinct CDR3 sequences; 21% of them appeared once. The ten largest make up roughly 13% of the sample. The time point label of this sample denotes: persistent/refractory GD, antithyroid drugs over 5 years with positive TRAb. RNA was extracted from PBMCs in TRIzol for both TCR sequencing and RNA sequencing.

Sequences were derived from peripheral blood mononuclear cells (PBMCs), sampled when the disease was refractory, from a patient treated with antithyroid drugs. These receptor sequences come from a female donor with Graves disease.

This clonotype was seen many times. The chain links TRBV5-1 to TRBJ2-2, with 12 positions matching TRBD2. The CDR3 length is 17 residues. Germline V CDR1 and CDR2: SGHRS, YFSETQ. The V gene end was trimmed by 3 bases and the J gene end by 2 bases; junction bases not matched to a gene: 5. CDR3 DNA sequence: TGCGCCAGCAGCTCCCTTGGACTAGCGGGAAACACCGGGGAGCTGTTTTTT. As protein: CASSSLGLAGNTGELFF. The full variable domain, its missing parts supplied by reference TRBV5-1 and TRBJ2-2, is KAGVTQTPRYLIKTRGQQVTLSCSPISGHRSVSWYQQTPGQGLQFLFEYFSETQRNKGNFPGRFSGRQFSNSRSEMNVSTLELGDSALYLCASSSLGLAGNTGELFFGEGSRLTVL.

This chain uses TRBV10-2 with TRBJ2-1, with 8 positions matching TRBD1. CDR3 length: 14 amino acids. V lost 6 bases to trimming and J lost 7 bases; unmatched junction nucleotides: 8. The germline V gene encodes CDR1 WSHSY and CDR2 SAAADI. CDR3: CASSQGALANEQFF. The CDR3 DNA reads as TGCGCCAGCAGCCAGGGGGCTTTGGCTAATGAGCAGTTCTTC.

This clonotype occurred a few times. The rearrangement joins TRBV6-5 to TRBJ2-2; no reliable D call. The CDR3 covers 16 residues. The V end was cut by 0 bases, the J end by 2 bases, with 10 bases between. Germline loops: CDR1 MNHEY, CDR2 SVGAGI. In DNA, the CDR3 is TGTGCCAGCAGTTACTCGATTGACGAAAACACCGGGGAGCTGTTTTTT. This encodes CASSYSIDENTGELFF.

This clonotype was counted only a few times. V gene TRBV4-2 combines with J gene TRBJ2-7, with TRBD2 matching over 9 bases. This CDR3 region has 14 residues. J was trimmed by 4 bases and V by 3 bases; bases with no gene match: 4. CDR1 LGHNA and CDR2 YNFKEQ come from the germline V gene. CDR3 coding DNA: TGTGCCAGCAGCCAGAGGACTAGCGAGTACGAGCAGTACTTC. This gives the protein CASSQRTSEYEQYF.

There are many counts of this clonotype. V is TRBV30 and J is TRBJ1-1; D call uncertain. Germline lookup yields CDR1 GTSNPN and CDR2 SVGIG (reference sequence). This CDR3 contains 12 residues. The V and J ends lost 6 bases and 1 base respectively, with 9 bases between them. CDR3 amino acids: CACSLGNTEAFF. DNA for the CDR3: TGTGCCTGTTCCTTAGGGAACACTGAAGCTTTCTTT.

The chain links TRBV7-9 to TRBJ2-1, with D unclear. Germline CDR1 SEHNR, CDR2 FQNEAQ (reference sequence). Trimming removed 0 bases from V and 9 bases from J, with 12 bases in between. This CDR3 comprises 14 residues. The CDR3 region is CASSLARPSVEQFF. The CDR3 DNA reads TGTGCCAGCAGCTTAGCGAGGCCCAGCGTTGAGCAGTTCTTC. The whole variable domain, filled in from reference TRBV7-9 and TRBJ2-1, reads DTGVSQNPRHKITKRGQNVTFRCDPISEHNRLYWYRQTLGQGPEFLTYFQNEAQLEKSRLLSDRFSAERPKGSFSTLEIQRTEQGDSAMYLCASSLARPSVEQFFGPGTRLTVL.

This chain links TRBV5-1 with TRBJ2-7; D call uncertain. Between the trimmed V and J ends, which lost 1 base and 0 bases, there was a span of 11 bases. Per germline, CDR1 SGHRS and CDR2 YFSETQ. This CDR3 is 15 amino acids long. CDR3 sequence: CASSLSVKSSYEQYF. DNA for the CDR3: TGCGCCAGCAGCTTGTCGGTAAAATCCTCCTACGAGCAGTACTTC. The full variable domain, with the rest looked up from reference TRBV5-1 and TRBJ2-7, is KAGVTQTPRYLIKTRGQQVTLSCSPISGHRSVSWYQQTPGQGLQFLFEYFSETQRNKGNFPGRFSGRQFSNSRSEMNVSTLELGDSALYLCASSLSVKSSYEQYFGPGTRLTVT.

This clonotype appeared many times. The CDR3 spells CASSGPRTGVPYEQYF. The DNA of the CDR3 is TGTGCCAGCAGTGGGCCCCGGACAGGGGTACCCTACGAGCAGTACTTC. V is TRBV28 and J is TRBJ2-7; 9 bases are a match to TRBD1. This CDR3 has 16 amino acids. V was pared by 5 bases and J by 2 bases, with 10 bases of the junction left unmatched. Germline V gene lookup returns CDR1 MDHEN and CDR2 SYDVKM.

In this sample, this clonotype turned up a few times. The chain combines TRBV6-2 or TRBV6-3 with TRBJ2-7; a weak D match, TRBD2 (6 bases). The CDR3 is made up of 12 amino acids. Germline V CDR1 and CDR2: MNHEY, SVGEGT. Trimming took 2 bases from V and 5 from J, leaving 7 bases between them. Written as DNA, the CDR3 is TGTGCCAGCAGTTACACGGGAGACGAGCAGTACTTC. Its protein product is CASSYTGDEQYF.

The chain recombines TRBV5-1 with TRBJ1-1; D is ambiguous. The CDR3 has 11 amino acids. Germline CDR1 reads SGHRS; CDR2 reads YFSETQ. With 4 bases removed from V and 7 bases from J, the gap between germline ends came to 8 bases. Written as DNA, the CDR3 is TGCGCCAGCAGCCTGAAGGGTGAAGCTTTCTTT. Amino acid sequence: CASSLKGEAFF.

This clonotype was observed many times. V and J are TRBV11-2 and TRBJ2-1; D is uncertain. V shed 3 bases and J shed 2 bases, with 8 bases lying between them. The germline gives CDR1 SGHAT, CDR2 FQNNGV. CDR3 length: 14 residues. CDR3 loop: CASSLAAPYNEQFF. CDR3 coding DNA: TGTGCCAGCAGCTTGGCGGCTCCCTACAATGAGCAGTTCTTC. Looking up the rest from reference TRBV11-2 and TRBJ2-1 gives the full variable domain: EAGVAQSPRYKIIEKRQSVAFWCNPISGHATLYWYQQILGQGPKLLIQFQNNGVVDDSQLPKDRFSAERLKGVDSTLKIQPAKLEDSAVYLCASSLAAPYNEQFFGPGTRLTVL.

This clonotype has only a few counts. The chain uses TRBV18 and TRBJ1-5, with 9 positions matching TRBD1. The J segment lost 4 bases and the V segment lost 4 bases, leaving 8 bases of the junction unmatched. The CDR3 is 16 residues long. Germline V gene lookup returns CDR1 KGHSH and CDR2 LQKENI. CDR3 DNA sequence: TGTGCCAGCTCACTCCGAGAGGGACAGGGAAATCAGCCCCAGCATTTT. Translated, it gives CASSLREGQGNQPQHF.

This clonotype showed up many times. V gene TRBV7-2 combines with J gene TRBJ2-7; 9 bases map to TRBD1. The CDR3 runs to 16 residues. The germline V gene encodes CDR1 SGHTA and CDR2 FQGNSA. The ends lost 1 base at V and 0 bases at J; junction bases unmatched: 4. In DNA, the CDR3 is TGTGCCAGCAGCTTAGGGGGACAGGGTAGCTCCTACGAGCAGTACTTC. The encoded protein is CASSLGGQGSSYEQYF.

This clonotype was observed many times. The chain uses TRBV28 and TRBJ2-7; D not resolved. Trimming took 4 bases from V and 3 from J, leaving 7 bases between them. The CDR3 covers 12 residues. Germline-derived CDR1 and CDR2 are MDHEN and SYDVKM. The CDR3 DNA reads as TGTGCCAGCAGTTCCTCGTTCTACGAGCAGTACTTC. Translated: CASSSSFYEQYF.

The sample holds many counts of this clonotype. V gene TRBV30 combines with J gene TRBJ1-4; D is unclear. Germline-derived CDR1 and CDR2 are GTSNPN and SVGIG (reference sequence). V was trimmed by 2 bases and J by 2 bases, leaving 6 bases between them. This CDR3 spans 13 amino acids. The CDR3 DNA is TGTGCCTGGAGTAGGGCCACTAATGAAAAACTGTTTTTT. It yields the protein CAWSRATNEKLFF. The variable domain in full, completed from reference TRBV30 and TRBJ1-4, reads SQTIHQWPATLVQPVGSPLSLECTVEGTSNPNLYWYRQAAGRGLQLLFYSVGIGQISSEVPQNLSASRPQDRQFILSSKKLLLSDSGFYLCAWSRATNEKLFFGSGTQLSVL.

V and J are TRBV11-2 and TRBJ2-7, with D possibly TRBD1 on 6 matching bases. The germline V gene has CDR1 SGHAT and CDR2 FQNNGV. Trimming shortened V by 3 bases and J by 2 bases, and 14 bases separated the two germline ends. The CDR3 runs 15 residues. The chain's CDR3 is CASSFNRATAYEQYF. In DNA form, the CDR3 reads TGTGCCAGCAGCTTTAACAGGGCAACCGCCTACGAGCAGTACTTC.

This clonotype has a handful of counts. The V gene is TRBV5-1, the J gene TRBJ2-6; D unclear. CDR3 length equals 19 residues. Trimming cost V 4 bases and J 0 bases, with 20 bases left between them. Germline assignment: CDR1 SGHRS and CDR2 YFSETQ. The CDR3 DNA reads TGCGCCAGCAGCCCCGGCAGGCAGAGGACCAGCTCTGGGGCCAACGTCCTGACTTTC. This encodes CASSPGRQRTSSGANVLTF.

At least ten counts were recorded for this clonotype. CDR3 protein: CASSLPVGSLLFF. The DNA of the CDR3 is TGTGCCAGCAGTTTACCCGTCGGGAGTTTACTGTTTTTT. The chain is built from TRBV28 and TRBJ1-4; D gene unclear. The germline V gene encodes CDR1 MDHEN and CDR2 SYDVKM. Trimming pared 2 bases from V and 13 bases from J, leaving 14 bases between. The CDR3 has 13 amino acids.

This chain joins TRBV20-1 and TRBJ2-7; 9 nucleotides align to TRBD2. This CDR3 region has 15 residues. Germline CDR1 and CDR2: DFQATT and SNEGSKA (reference sequence). J was trimmed by 5 bases and V by 5 bases; bases with no gene match: 13. The CDR3 DNA reads as TGCAGTGCTCCCCCCGGGAGCGGGAGGTTCGACGAGCAGTACTTC. Translating it yields CSAPPGSGRFDEQYF.

This clonotype showed up many times. The rearrangement uses TRBV20-1 and TRBJ2-7, with D unclear. This CDR3 region has 13 residues. With 6 bases removed from V and 0 bases from J, the gap between germline ends came to 12 bases. Germline CDR1 DFQATT, CDR2 SNEGSKA (reference sequence). CDR3 bases: TGCAGTGCCCCTCGACGGAGCTCCTACGAGCAGTACTTC. Translation: CSAPRRSSYEQYF.

This chain connects TRBV5-4 to TRBJ2-4; 8 bases map to TRBD2. Per germline, CDR1 SGHNT and CDR2 YYREEE (reference sequence). J lost 7 bases, V lost 0 bases, and 3 bases had no gene match. The CDR3 has 14 residues. The CDR3 DNA is TGTGCCAGCAGCTTGGAAGCGGGAGACAACATTCAGTACTTC. Residues: CASSLEAGDNIQYF.

Only a few counts were recorded for this clonotype. The chain recombines TRBV19 with TRBJ1-5; tentatively, D is TRBD1 (5 bases). The germline CDR1 and CDR2 sequences are LNHDA and SQIVND (reference sequence). This CDR3 comprises 14 residues. With 3 bases removed from V and 3 bases from J, the gap between germline ends came to 9 bases. CDR3 sequence: CASSIRQNNQPQHF. CDR3 sequence (DNA): TGTGCCAGTAGTATCCGACAGAACAATCAGCCCCAGCATTTT.

The V gene is TRBV24-1, the J gene TRBJ2-1, with a tentative D call TRBD1 (6 bases). The CDR3 loop spans 16 amino acids. Trimming took off 4 bases at V and 0 bases at J, with 12 bases between the two ends. Looked up from germline, CDR1 is KGHDR and CDR2 is SFDVKD. CDR3 in amino acids: CATSEITGSSYNEQFF. As DNA, the CDR3 is TGTGCCACCAGTGAAATTACAGGGAGCTCCTACAATGAGCAGTTCTTC.

This clonotype has more than one count but fewer than ten. The rearrangement links TRBV19 to TRBJ1-2, with 11 nucleotides matching TRBD1. J lost 6 bases, V lost 4 bases, and 4 bases had no gene match. The CDR3 is made up of 14 amino acids. Germline CDR1 LNHDA, CDR2 SQIVND (reference sequence). CDR3 coding DNA: TGTGCCAGTAGTACCGGACAGGGGGCTGATGGCTACACCTTC. Protein: CASSTGQGADGYTF.

The chain recombines TRBV19 with TRBJ2-6, with D possibly called TRBD1 or TRBD2 (5 bases each). Germline CDR1 is LNHDA and CDR2 is SQIVND (reference sequence). V lost 7 bases to trimming and J lost 0 bases, with 16 bases between them. The CDR3 contains 17 residues. CDR3 amino acids: CASNGGLYSSGANVLTF. As DNA, the CDR3 is TGTGCCAGTAATGGGGGTCTCTATTCCTCTGGGGCCAACGTCCTGACTTTC.

Concerning this clonotype itself: A much larger clone sits a single nucleotide away, making a read error possible. The rearrangement joins TRBV29-1 to TRBJ2-7; maybe TRBD1 (5 bases). CDR1 SQVTM and CDR2 ANQGSEA come from the germline V gene. CDR3 length: 14 amino acids. V gave up 1 base and J gave up 3 bases, with 13 bases separating them. CDR3 sequence: CSVEASPGNYEQYF. The CDR3 region has the DNA TGCAGCGTTGAAGCGAGTCCAGGGAACTACGAGCAGTACTTC.

The table lists this clonotype with many counts. The chain joins TRBV28 to TRBJ2-5; perhaps D is TRBD1 or TRBD2 (6 bases each). Germline loops: CDR1 MDHEN, CDR2 SYDVKM. The length of the CDR3 is 16 residues. V was cut by 3 bases and J by 0 bases, with 14 bases left in between. The DNA of the CDR3 is TGTGCCAGCAGTTTTGCGGGACAACTGTACCAAGAGACCCAGTACTTC. It translates to CASSFAGQLYQETQYF.

This clonotype was seen at least ten times. The chain joins TRBV20-1 to TRBJ1-4; D uncertain. V was cut by 0 bases and J by 5 bases, with 10 bases left in between. Germline loops: CDR1 DFQATT, CDR2 SNEGSKA (reference sequence). The CDR3 runs 14 residues. In DNA form, the CDR3 reads TGCAGTGCTAGAGATGGAAACGGAAATGAAAAACTGTTTTTT. Its translation is CSARDGNGNEKLFF.

This clonotype was observed many times. This chain uses TRBV28 with TRBJ1-1, with D possibly being TRBD1 (6 bases). The V end was cut by 10 bases, the J end by 5 bases, with 17 bases between. The germline V gene encodes CDR1 MDHEN and CDR2 SYDVKM. The CDR3 contains 13 residues. The CDR3 DNA sequence: TGTGCCACCTCGGGGGGGGCTTTAACTGAAGCTTTCTTT. The encoded protein is CATSGGALTEAFF.